A single sample is the source of the 20 T cell receptor beta chains below, sequenced in a study of blood T cell repertoires in COVID-19. Using immunoSEQ multiplex PCR, the repertoire was profiled, and TCRdb retains in-frame clones only, with some absent. This table has a few hundred thousand clones, more than 75% appearing once. The sequenced material came from PBMCs or T cells enriched from blood (not recorded which). These receptors were collected from a woman aged 18-29 years who had recovered from COVID-19.

The chain uses TRBV6-5 and TRBJ2-7, with TRBD2 matching over 8 bases. The CDR3 extends over 14 amino acids. V lost 8 bases, J lost 5 bases, and 11 bases stayed unmatched. CDR1 and CDR2 from the germline V gene are MNHEY and SVGAGI. This CDR3 reads CASETSARKDEQYF. In DNA, the CDR3 is TGTGCCAGCGAGACTAGCGCAAGGAAGGACGAGCAGTACTTC.

The gene calls are TRBV5-1 and TRBJ1-4; TRBD1 matches 10 bases. V was pared by 7 bases and J by 6 bases, with 9 bases of the junction left unmatched. Germline assignment: CDR1 SGHRS and CDR2 YFSETQ. The CDR3 is 15 residues long. The CDR3 spells CASGLDRGSDEKLFF. CDR3 nucleotide sequence: TGCGCCAGCGGATTGGACAGGGGGTCGGATGAAAAACTGTTTTTT. Based on the CDR3 plus reference TRBV5-1 and TRBJ1-4, the full variable domain is KAGVTQTPRYLIKTRGQQVTLSCSPISGHRSVSWYQQTPGQGLQFLFEYFSETQRNKGNFPGRFSGRQFSNSRSEMNVSTLELGDSALYLCASGLDRGSDEKLFFGSGTQLSVL.

The rearrangement uses TRBV11-1 and TRBJ2-3; 10 nucleotides line up with TRBD1. The V segment lost 8 bases and the J segment 3 bases; nucleotides outside the gene matches: 11. Germline V gene lookup returns CDR1 SGHAT and CDR2 FQDESV (reference sequence). The CDR3 runs 16 residues. For the CDR3, the DNA is TGTGCCAGCGGCCGACGGGACAGGGGAGCGACAGATACGCAGTATTTT. This encodes CASGRRDRGATDTQYF.

There are a few counts of this clone. The chain carries TRBV23-1 and TRBJ2-3; no clear D. TRBV23-1 is annotated as an ORF whose role is uncertain. There are 16 residues in the CDR3. V was trimmed by 2 bases and J by 3 bases, leaving 15 bases between them. The CDR3 here is CASSQRLLVETDTQYF. The CDR3 DNA sequence: TGCGCCAGCAGTCAAAGGCTCCTTGTGGAGACAGATACGCAGTATTTT.

The chain uses TRBV6-1 and TRBJ2-5, with D perhaps TRBD1 (6 bases). The CDR3 runs 16 residues. From germline, CDR1 is MNHNS and CDR2 SASEGT. The V and J ends lost 0 bases and 4 bases respectively, with 15 bases between them. CDR3 nucleotides: TGTGCCAGCAGTGAAGCGGTTTCAGGGGTGCGAGAGACCCAGTACTTC. Its translation: CASSEAVSGVRETQYF.

The V gene is TRBV11-2, the J gene TRBJ2-7, with 12 bases fitting TRBD2. The CDR3 contains 17 residues. Germline CDR1 is SGHAT and CDR2 is FQNNGV. V trimming: 5 bases; J trimming: 0 bases; junction bases outside the gene matches: 8. The CDR3 reads CASSPRTSGVPSYEQYF. The CDR3 region has the DNA TGTGCCAGCAGCCCTCGGACTAGCGGGGTTCCCTCCTACGAGCAGTACTTC.

This clone is a singleton in its sample. V and J are TRBV10-3 and TRBJ1-2; possible D gene TRBD1, 6 bases. This CDR3 has 14 amino acids. With 4 bases removed from V and 0 bases from J, the gap between germline ends came to 9 bases. The germline V gene encodes CDR1 ENHRY and CDR2 SYGVKD. CDR3 loop: CAISVDSSNYGYTF. CDR3 coding DNA: TGTGCCATCAGTGTGGACAGCTCTAACTATGGCTACACCTTC.

The V gene is TRBV5-6, the J gene TRBJ1-2; D remains unclear. Trimming left V 0 bases short and J 3 bases short, with 6 bases between. The CDR3 loop spans 13 amino acids. Germline CDR1 and CDR2: SGHDT and YYEEEE. The CDR3 spells CASSLEQHYGYTF. The DNA of the CDR3 is TGTGCCAGCAGCTTGGAACAGCACTATGGCTACACCTTC.

J is TRBJ2-7 and V is TRBV14; D gene unclear. Trimming took 2 bases from V and 3 from J, leaving 11 bases between them. Germline values: CDR1 SGHDN, CDR2 FVKESK. The CDR3 spans 14 residues. Here the CDR3 DNA reads TGTGCCAGCAGCCAACTCGGGTCTCGCTACGAGCAGTACTTC. It is translated as CASSQLGSRYEQYF.

The chain is built from TRBV6-5 and TRBJ2-2, with 9 bases fitting TRBD1. CDR1 is MNHEY and CDR2 is SVGAGI in the germline V gene. The V gene end was trimmed by 10 bases and the J gene end by 8 bases; junction bases not matched to a gene: 14. There are 15 residues in the CDR3. The CDR3 reads CATSPGTGYMGELFF. The CDR3 nucleotides are TGTGCCACCTCACCCGGGACAGGGTATATGGGGGAGCTGTTTTTT.

The J gene is TRBJ2-7, the V gene TRBV6-2 or TRBV6-3; tentatively, D is TRBD2 (6 bases). Trimming cost V 6 bases and J 1 base, with 10 bases left between them. Looked up from germline, CDR1 is MNHEY and CDR2 is SVGEGT. The CDR3 is 13 residues long. The DNA for the CDR3 is TGTGCCAGCAGCCGCGGGGTGTCCTACGAGCAGTACTTC. Translating gives CASSRGVSYEQYF.

The table lists this clone with a count of one. This CDR3 is also generated by other DNA sequences in the sample. The chain links TRBV7-9 to TRBJ1-2, with 7 bases fitting TRBD1. CDR1 is SEHNR and CDR2 is FQNEAQ in the germline V gene (reference sequence). CDR3 length: 13 residues. J gave up 2 bases and V 6 bases, and 3 bases lay outside the gene matches. The CDR3 sequence is CASSLQGNYGYTF. In DNA, the CDR3 is TGTGCCAGCAGTCTACAGGGGAACTATGGCTACACCTTC.

This rearrangement joins TRBV15 to TRBJ1-1; 9 bases are shared with TRBD1. Germline assignment: CDR1 LNHNV and CDR2 YYDKDF (reference sequence). There are 16 residues in the CDR3. The V gene end was trimmed by 10 bases and the J gene end by 4 bases; junction bases not matched to a gene: 16. In nucleotides, the CDR3 is TGTGCCATCGGTGTGGGACAGGGAAGAGTAGGCACTGAAGCTTTCTTT. It encodes CAIGVGQGRVGTEAFF.

The genes are TRBV21-1 and TRBJ1-4. TRBV21-1 is a documented pseudogene. CDR3 length: 17 amino acids. The CDR3 sequence is CASSISNSRVTNEKLFF. The DNA for the CDR3 is TGTGCCAGCAGCATAAGCAACTCCCGTGTGACTAATGAAAAACTGTTTTTT.

The chain couples TRBV11-1 to TRBJ2-1; the match to TRBD2 covers 8 bases. V gave up 6 bases and J gave up 10 bases; unmatched junction bases: 8. The CDR3 contains 13 residues. CDR1 SGHAT and CDR2 FQDESV come from the germline V gene (reference sequence). DNA of the CDR3: TGTGCCAGCAGATGGACTAGCATGGGGGAGCAGTTCTTC. It translates to CASRWTSMGEQFF.

The V call is TRBV9, the J call TRBJ1-3; 8 nucleotides agree with TRBD1. Trimming at V came to 3 bases and at J to 1 base, leaving 12 bases not matched to a gene. In germline, CDR1 is SGDLS, CDR2 YYNGEE. This CDR3 has 18 residues. The CDR3 loop is CASSATGTGSLSGNTIYF. The CDR3 DNA reads TGTGCCAGCAGCGCCACCGGGACAGGCAGCCTATCTGGAAACACCATATATTTT.

The chain is built from TRBV11-2 and TRBJ1-4, with D hard to call. The germline gives CDR1 SGHAT, CDR2 FQNNGV. Trimming cost V 3 bases and J 8 bases, with 7 bases left between them. The CDR3 totals 12 residues. CDR3 nucleotide sequence: TGTGCCAGCAGCTTTTACGAGGAAAAACTGTTTTTT. Translating gives CASSFYEEKLFF. The entire variable domain, with the rest obtained from reference TRBV11-2 and TRBJ1-4, is as follows: EAGVAQSPRYKIIEKRQSVAFWCNPISGHATLYWYQQILGQGPKLLIQFQNNGVVDDSQLPKDRFSAERLKGVDSTLKIQPAKLEDSAVYLCASSFYEEKLFFGSGTQLSVL.

The CDR3 DNA reads as TGTGCCAGCACTACAACAGGGAACTATGGCTACACCTTC. It translates to CASTTTGNYGYTF. The chain couples TRBV12-3 or TRBV12-4 to TRBJ1-2; the D gene is possibly TRBD1 (6 bases). The CDR3 consists of 13 residues. V was cut by 7 bases and J by 2 bases, with 11 bases left in between.

V gene TRBV7-9 combines with J gene TRBJ2-3, with 8 bases identical to TRBD1. This CDR3 has 14 amino acids. The trim removed 4 bases at V and 3 bases at J, leaving 3 bases unmatched. Per germline, CDR1 SEHNR and CDR2 FQNEAQ (reference sequence). CDR3 residues: CASSSRQGTDTQYF. The CDR3 coding sequence is TGTGCCAGCAGCTCCCGACAGGGGACAGATACGCAGTATTTT.

The V gene is TRBV2, the J gene TRBJ2-1; D not certain. This CDR3 has 11 residues. Deletions cut 5 bases from V and 4 bases from J, with 3 bases between. The germline V gene has CDR1 SNHLY and CDR2 FYNNEI. CDR3 loop: CASSPYNEQFF. DNA of the CDR3: TGTGCCAGCAGTCCGTACAATGAGCAGTTCTTC.